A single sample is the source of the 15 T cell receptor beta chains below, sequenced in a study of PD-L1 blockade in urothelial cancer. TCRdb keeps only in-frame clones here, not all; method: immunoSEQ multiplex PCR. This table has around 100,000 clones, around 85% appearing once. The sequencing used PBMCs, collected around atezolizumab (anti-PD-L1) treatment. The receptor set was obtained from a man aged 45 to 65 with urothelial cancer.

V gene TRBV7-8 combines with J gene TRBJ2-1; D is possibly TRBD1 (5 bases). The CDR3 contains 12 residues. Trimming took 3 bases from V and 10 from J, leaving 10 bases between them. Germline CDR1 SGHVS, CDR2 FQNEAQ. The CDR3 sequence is CASSLGPPEQFF. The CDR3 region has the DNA TGTGCCAGCAGCTTGGGGCCACCGGAGCAGTTCTTC.

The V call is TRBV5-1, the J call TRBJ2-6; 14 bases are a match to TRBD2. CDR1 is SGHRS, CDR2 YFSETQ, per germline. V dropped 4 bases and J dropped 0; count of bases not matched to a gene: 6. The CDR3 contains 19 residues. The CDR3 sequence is CASSGGLAGVFSGANVLTF. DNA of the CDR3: TGCGCCAGCAGCGGGGGACTAGCGGGAGTTTTCTCTGGGGCCAACGTCCTGACTTTC.

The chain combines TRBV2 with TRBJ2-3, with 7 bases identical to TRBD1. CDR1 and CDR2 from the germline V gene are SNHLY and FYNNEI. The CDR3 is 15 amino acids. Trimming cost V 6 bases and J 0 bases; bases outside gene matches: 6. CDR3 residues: CASSLQGTSTDTQYF. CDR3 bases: TGTGCCAGCAGCCTACAGGGGACAAGCACAGATACGCAGTATTTT.

CDR3 sequence (DNA): TGTGCCAGCTCACCGGGACAGGGCCGGACTGAAGCTTTCTTT. Its translation: CASSPGQGRTEAFF. The rearrangement joins TRBV18 to TRBJ1-1; TRBD1 agrees at 9 bases. From germline, CDR1 is KGHSH and CDR2 LQKENI. The CDR3 contains 14 residues. Germline trimming cut 3 bases from V and 5 bases from J; bases unmatched to any gene: 4.

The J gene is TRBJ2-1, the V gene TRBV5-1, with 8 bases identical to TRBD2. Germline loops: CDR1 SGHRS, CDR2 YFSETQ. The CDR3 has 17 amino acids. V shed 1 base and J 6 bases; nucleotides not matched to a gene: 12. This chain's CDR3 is CASSLRKRELGRNEQFF. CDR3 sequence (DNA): TGCGCCAGCAGCTTGAGAAAGCGGGAGCTGGGGCGCAATGAGCAGTTCTTC.

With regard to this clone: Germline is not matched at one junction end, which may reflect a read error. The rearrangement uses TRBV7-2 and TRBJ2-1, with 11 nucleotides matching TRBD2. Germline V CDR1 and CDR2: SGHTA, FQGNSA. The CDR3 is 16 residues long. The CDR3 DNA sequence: TGTGCCAGCAGCGTAGCCGGGACTAGCGGCTACAATGAGCAGTTCTTC. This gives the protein CASSVAGTSGYNEQFF.

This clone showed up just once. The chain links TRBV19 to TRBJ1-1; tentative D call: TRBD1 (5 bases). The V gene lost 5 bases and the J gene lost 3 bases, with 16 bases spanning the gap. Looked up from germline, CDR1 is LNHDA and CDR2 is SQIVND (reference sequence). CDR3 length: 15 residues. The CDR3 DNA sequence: TGTGCCAGTAGTTCGACGGACAATCGATACACTGAAGCTTTCTTT. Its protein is CASSSTDNRYTEAFF.

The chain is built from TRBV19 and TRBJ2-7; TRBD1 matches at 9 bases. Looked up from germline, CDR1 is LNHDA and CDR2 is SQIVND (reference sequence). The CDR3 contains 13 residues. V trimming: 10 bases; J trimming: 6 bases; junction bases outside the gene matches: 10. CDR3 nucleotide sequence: TGTGCCACCGCCGAAACAGGGGGCCGCGAGCAGTACTTC. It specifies CATAETGGREQYF.

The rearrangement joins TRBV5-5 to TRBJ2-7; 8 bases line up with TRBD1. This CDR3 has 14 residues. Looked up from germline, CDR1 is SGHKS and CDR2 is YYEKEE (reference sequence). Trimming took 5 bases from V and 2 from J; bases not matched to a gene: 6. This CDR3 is CASSPDRGPYEQYF. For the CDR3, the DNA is TGTGCCAGCAGTCCAGACAGGGGCCCCTACGAGCAGTACTTC.

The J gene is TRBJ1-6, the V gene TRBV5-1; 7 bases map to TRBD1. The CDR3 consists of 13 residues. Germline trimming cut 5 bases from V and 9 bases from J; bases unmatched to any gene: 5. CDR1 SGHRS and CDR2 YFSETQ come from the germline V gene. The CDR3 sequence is CASRRQGGSPLHF. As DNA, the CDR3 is TGCGCCAGCAGGCGACAGGGCGGTTCACCCCTCCACTTT.

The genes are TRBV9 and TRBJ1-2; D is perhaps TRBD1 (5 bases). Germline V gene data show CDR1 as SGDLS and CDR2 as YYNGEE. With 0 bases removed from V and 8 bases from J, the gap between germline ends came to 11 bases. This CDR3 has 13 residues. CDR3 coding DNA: TGTGCCAGCAGCGTAGCGGGAGAGGGGGGCTACACCTTC. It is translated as CASSVAGEGGYTF.

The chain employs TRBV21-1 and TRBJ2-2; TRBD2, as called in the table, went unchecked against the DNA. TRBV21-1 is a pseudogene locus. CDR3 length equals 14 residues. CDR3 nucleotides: TGTGCCAGCCGCAGAGGGGGGGGCACCGGGGAGCTGTTTTTT. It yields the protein CASRRGGGTGELFF.

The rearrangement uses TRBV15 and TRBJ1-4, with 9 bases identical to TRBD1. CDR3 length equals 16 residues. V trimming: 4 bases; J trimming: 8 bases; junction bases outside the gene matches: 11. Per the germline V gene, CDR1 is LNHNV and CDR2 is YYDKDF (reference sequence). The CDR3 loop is CATSTLWTGVNEKLFF. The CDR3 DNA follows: TGTGCCACCAGCACATTGTGGACAGGGGTAAACGAAAAACTGTTTTTT.

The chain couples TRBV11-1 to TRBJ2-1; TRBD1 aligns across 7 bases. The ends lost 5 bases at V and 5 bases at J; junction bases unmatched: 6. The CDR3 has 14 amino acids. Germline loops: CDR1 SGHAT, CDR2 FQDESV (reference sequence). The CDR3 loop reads CASSPWDRHNEQFF. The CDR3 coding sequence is TGTGCCAGCAGCCCTTGGGACAGACACAATGAGCAGTTCTTC.

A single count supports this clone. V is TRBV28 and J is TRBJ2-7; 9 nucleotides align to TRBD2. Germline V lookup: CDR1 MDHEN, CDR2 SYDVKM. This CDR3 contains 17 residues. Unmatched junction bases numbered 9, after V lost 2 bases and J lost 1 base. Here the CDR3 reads CASSLGRSGRISYEQYF. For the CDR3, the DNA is TGTGCCAGCAGTTTAGGGAGAAGCGGGAGGATTTCCTACGAGCAGTACTTC.